This T cell receptor beta chain derives from a study of cytomegalovirus exposure and HLA in healthy donors. 13 Jbeta primers and 60 Vbeta primers were used for the PCR. The data were produced by immunoSEQ multiplex PCR, yet TCRdb's version contains in-frame clones alone and is incomplete. Of about 95,000 clones listed, about 80% are singletons. Looked up from germline, CDR1 is SGHNT and CDR2 is YYREEE (reference sequence). The CDR3 consists of 16 residues. V was pared by 4 bases and J by 4 bases, with 9 bases of the junction left unmatched. This sequence was found in a man in his late teens or twenties in good health and CMV-seropositive. Sample: PBMCs. The genes are TRBV5-4 and TRBJ2-2; 8 bases map to TRBD2. The DNA of the CDR3 is TGTGCCAGCAGCGGAGGGACTAGAAGGGCCACCGGGGAGCTGTTTTTT. It encodes CASSGGTRRATGELFF.